This T cell receptor beta chain comes out of a study of blood T cell repertoires in COVID-19. Original handling: Reference gene primer amplification yielded estimated nucleated cell counts. Sequenced by immunoSEQ multiplex PCR; TCRdb stores in-frame clones only, minus some. Clonal size and the V and J genes are those of that table, whereas D and trimming came from the DNA. The sample records approximately 300,000 clones, approximately 89% being singletons. Enrollees, about 18 to 89 years old, lived in 24 US areas. Cohort allocation depended upon clinical history that participants reported. V was pared by 2 bases and J by 4 bases, with 8 bases of the junction left unmatched. The CDR3 is 16 amino acids. CDR1 SGDLS and CDR2 YYNGEE come from the germline V gene.

The chain recombines TRBV9 with TRBJ1-1; 10 bases agree with TRBD1. The specimen sequenced was PBMCs or T cells enriched from blood (not recorded which). The clonotype originates from a woman younger than 35 who had recovered from COVID-19. The CDR3 spells CASSVTGGISGTEAFF. CDR3 nucleotide sequence: TGTGCCAGCAGCGTGACAGGGGGCATATCTGGCACTGAAGCTTTCTTT.